This entry is about one T cell receptor (beta chain). Its antigen is still unknown. This record comes from a study of T cells expressing NK-cell markers. The overall study: One of the eight sequenced donors was seronegative, whereas the other seven were HCMV-seropositive. Whole-study results and caveats: Dominant NKG2C+ clonotype frequencies of roughly 1.0-7.5% of CD8+ T cells were measured in about 6 donors. Questions lingered over whether expanded NKG2C+ T cell clones were HCMV-specific.

With UMIs, 5'RACE template switching was used to make TCR beta cDNA. TCRdb re-called the 5' RACE reads, yielding one record per CDR3 amino acid sequence without DNA. This sample's clone table lists about 550,000 distinct CDR3 sequences. The length of the CDR3 is 14 residues. The TCR sequence derives from a young man in good health. This rearrangement joins TRBV12-3 or TRBV12-4 to TRBJ2-7; TCRdb calls TRBD2, which cannot be checked without DNA. Sequencing was carried out using blood T cells: a sorted CD56 or NKG2C T cell subset, CD4+ or CD8+ T cells, or bulk PBMC T cells (not recorded which). CDR3 region: CASGVSGRKFEQYF.